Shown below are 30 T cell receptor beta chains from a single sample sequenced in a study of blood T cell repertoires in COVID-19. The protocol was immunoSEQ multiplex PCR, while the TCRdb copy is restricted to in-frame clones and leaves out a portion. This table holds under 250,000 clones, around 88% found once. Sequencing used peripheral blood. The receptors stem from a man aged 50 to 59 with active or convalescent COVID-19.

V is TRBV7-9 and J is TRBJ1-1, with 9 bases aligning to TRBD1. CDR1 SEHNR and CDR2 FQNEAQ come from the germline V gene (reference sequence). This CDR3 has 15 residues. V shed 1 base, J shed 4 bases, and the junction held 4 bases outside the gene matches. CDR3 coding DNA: TGTGCCAGCAGCTTAGGTACAGGGGGCGTCACTGAAGCTTTCTTT. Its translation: CASSLGTGGVTEAFF.

The CDR3 spells CASSHVGPLQGISGNTIYF. The DNA of the CDR3 is TGTGCCAGCAGCCATGTAGGGCCATTACAGGGCATCTCTGGAAACACCATATATTTT. This chain joins TRBV3-1 (or the pseudogene TRBV3-2) and TRBJ1-3, with D possibly matching TRBD1 (6 bases). Per the germline V gene, CDR1 is LGHDT and CDR2 is YNNKEL (reference sequence). The CDR3 consists of 19 residues. Trimming took off 3 bases at V and 0 bases at J, with 21 bases between the two ends.

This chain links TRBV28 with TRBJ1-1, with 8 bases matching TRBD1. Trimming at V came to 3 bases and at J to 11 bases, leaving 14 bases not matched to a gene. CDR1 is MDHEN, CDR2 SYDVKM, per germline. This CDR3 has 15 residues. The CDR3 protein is CASSFTRGQASQAFF. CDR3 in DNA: TGTGCCAGCAGTTTTACAAGGGGACAGGCCTCTCAGGCTTTCTTT.

CDR3 amino acids: CASSSGTSGGAPGELFF. The CDR3 bases are TGTGCCAGCAGTTCCGGGACTAGCGGGGGGGCCCCCGGGGAGCTGTTTTTT. V gene TRBV11-2 combines with J gene TRBJ2-2, with 16 bases aligning to TRBD2. The CDR3 is made up of 17 amino acids. The germline gives CDR1 SGHAT, CDR2 FQNNGV. The ends lost 6 bases at V and 6 bases at J; junction bases unmatched: 7.

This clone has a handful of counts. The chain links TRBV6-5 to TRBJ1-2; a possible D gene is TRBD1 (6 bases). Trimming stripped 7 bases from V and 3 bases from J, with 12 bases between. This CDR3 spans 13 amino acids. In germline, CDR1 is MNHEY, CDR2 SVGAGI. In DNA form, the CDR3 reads TGTGCCAGCAACCCGACAGGATACTATGGCTACACCTTC. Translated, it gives CASNPTGYYGYTF.

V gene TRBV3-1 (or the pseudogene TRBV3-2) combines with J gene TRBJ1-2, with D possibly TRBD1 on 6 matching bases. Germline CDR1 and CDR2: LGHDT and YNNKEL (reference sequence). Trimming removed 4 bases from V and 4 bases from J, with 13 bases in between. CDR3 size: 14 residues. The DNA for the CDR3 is TGTGCCAGCAGCCCATCGGACAGCACCTATGGCTACACCTTC. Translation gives CASSPSDSTYGYTF.

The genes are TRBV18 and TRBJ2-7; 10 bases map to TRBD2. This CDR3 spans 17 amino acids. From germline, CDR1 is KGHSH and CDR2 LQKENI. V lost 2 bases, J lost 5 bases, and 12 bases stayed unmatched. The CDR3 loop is CASSPEIGLAETDEQYF. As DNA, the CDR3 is TGTGCCAGCTCACCAGAAATAGGACTAGCGGAGACGGACGAGCAGTACTTC.

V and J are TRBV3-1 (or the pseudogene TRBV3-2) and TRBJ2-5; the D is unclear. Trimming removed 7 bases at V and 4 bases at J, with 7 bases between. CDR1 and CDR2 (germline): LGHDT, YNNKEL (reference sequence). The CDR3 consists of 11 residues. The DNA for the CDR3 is TGTGCCAGCACCGGCGGAGAGACCCAGTACTTC. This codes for CASTGGETQYF.

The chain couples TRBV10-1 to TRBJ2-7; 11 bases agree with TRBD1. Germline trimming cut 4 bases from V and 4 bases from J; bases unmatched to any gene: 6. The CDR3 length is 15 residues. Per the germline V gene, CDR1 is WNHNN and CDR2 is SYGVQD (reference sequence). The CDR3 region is CASSAGTGGRYEQYF. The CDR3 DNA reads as TGCGCCAGCAGTGCTGGGACAGGGGGAAGGTACGAGCAGTACTTC.

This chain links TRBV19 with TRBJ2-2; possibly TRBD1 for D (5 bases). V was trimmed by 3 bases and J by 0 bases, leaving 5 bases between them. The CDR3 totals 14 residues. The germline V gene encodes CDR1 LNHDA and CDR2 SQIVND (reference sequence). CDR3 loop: CASSMGPNTGELFF. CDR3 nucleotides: TGTGCCAGTAGTATGGGGCCGAACACCGGGGAGCTGTTTTTT.

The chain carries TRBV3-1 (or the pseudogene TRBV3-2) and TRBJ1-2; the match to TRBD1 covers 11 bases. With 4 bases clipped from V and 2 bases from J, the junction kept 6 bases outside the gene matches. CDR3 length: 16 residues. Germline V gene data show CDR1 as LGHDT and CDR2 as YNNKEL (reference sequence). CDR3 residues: CASSLLGQGANYGYTF. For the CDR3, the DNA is TGTGCCAGCAGCCTCCTCGGACAGGGGGCGAACTATGGCTACACCTTC.

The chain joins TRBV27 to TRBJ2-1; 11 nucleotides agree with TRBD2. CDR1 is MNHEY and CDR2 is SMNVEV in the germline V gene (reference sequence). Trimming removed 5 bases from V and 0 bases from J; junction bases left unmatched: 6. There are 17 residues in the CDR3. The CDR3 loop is CASSTPSGGRSYNEQFF. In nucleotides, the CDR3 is TGTGCCAGCAGTACCCCTAGCGGGGGGCGCTCCTACAATGAGCAGTTCTTC.

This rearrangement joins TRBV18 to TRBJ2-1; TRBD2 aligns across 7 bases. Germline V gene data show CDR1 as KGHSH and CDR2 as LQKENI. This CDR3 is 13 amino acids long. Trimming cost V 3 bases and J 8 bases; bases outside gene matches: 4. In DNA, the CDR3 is TGTGCCAGCTCACCTCTGCTAGCGGATGAGCAGTTCTTC. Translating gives CASSPLLADEQFF.

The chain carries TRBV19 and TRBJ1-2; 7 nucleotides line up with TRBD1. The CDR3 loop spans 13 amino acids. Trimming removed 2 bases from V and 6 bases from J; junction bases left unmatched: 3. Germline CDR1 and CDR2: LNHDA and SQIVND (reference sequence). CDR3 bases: TGTGCCAGTAGTATAAACAGGGGACATGGCTACACCTTC. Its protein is CASSINRGHGYTF.

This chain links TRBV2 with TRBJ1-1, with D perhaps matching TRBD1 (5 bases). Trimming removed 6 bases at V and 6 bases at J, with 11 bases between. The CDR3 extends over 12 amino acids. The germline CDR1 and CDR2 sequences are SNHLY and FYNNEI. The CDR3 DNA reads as TGTGCCAGCAGCCTCCAGGGCCCTGAAGCTTTCTTT. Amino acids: CASSLQGPEAFF.

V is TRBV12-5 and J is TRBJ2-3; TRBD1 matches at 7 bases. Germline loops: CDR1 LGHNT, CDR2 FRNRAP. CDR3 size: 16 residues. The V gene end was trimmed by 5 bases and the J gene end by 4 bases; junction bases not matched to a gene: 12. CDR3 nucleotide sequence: TGTGCTAGTGGTGCCCGCAAAGACAGGGTAGCAGATACGCAGTATTTT. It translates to CASGARKDRVADTQYF.

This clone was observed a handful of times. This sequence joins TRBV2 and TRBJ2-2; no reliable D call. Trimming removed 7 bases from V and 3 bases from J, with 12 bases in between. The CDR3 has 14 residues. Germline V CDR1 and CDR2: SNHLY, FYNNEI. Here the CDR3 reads CASTYFDYTGELFF. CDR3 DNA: TGTGCCAGCACCTATTTTGATTACACCGGGGAGCTGTTTTTT.

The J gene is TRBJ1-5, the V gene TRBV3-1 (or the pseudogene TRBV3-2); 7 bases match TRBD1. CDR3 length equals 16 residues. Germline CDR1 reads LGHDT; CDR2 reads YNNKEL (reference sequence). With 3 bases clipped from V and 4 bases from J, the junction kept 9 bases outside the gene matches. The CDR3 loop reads CASSHSGQTRNQPQHF. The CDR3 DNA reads TGTGCCAGCAGCCATTCGGGACAGACGAGAAATCAGCCCCAGCATTTT.

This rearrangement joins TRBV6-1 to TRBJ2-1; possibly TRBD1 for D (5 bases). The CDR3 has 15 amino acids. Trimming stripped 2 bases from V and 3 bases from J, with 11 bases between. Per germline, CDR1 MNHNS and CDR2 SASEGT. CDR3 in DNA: TGTGCCAGCAGTGAACTTTCCAGGGACTACAATGAGCAGTTCTTC. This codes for CASSELSRDYNEQFF.

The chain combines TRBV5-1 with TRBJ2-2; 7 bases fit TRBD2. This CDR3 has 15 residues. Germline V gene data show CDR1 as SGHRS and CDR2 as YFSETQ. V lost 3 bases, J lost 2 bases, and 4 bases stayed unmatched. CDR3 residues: CASSYTTSNTGELFF. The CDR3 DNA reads TGCGCCAGCAGCTATACGACTAGCAACACCGGGGAGCTGTTTTTT.

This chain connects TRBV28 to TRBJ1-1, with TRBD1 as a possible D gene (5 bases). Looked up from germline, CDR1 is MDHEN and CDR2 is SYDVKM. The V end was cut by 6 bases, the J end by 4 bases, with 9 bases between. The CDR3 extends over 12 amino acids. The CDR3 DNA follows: TGTGCCAGCAGGGCCGGGGGCACTGAAGCTTTCTTT. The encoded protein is CASRAGGTEAFF.

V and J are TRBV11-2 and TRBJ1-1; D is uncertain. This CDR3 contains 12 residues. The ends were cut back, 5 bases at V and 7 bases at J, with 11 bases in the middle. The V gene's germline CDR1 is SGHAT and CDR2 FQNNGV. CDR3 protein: CASSLEVVEAFF. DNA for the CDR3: TGTGCCAGCAGCCTCGAGGTGGTTGAAGCTTTCTTT.

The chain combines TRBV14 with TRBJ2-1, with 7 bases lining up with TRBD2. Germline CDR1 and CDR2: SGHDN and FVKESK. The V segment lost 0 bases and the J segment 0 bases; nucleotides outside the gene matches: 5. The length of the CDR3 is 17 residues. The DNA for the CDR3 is TGTGCCAGCAGCCAAGATTGGGGGGGGAGCTCCTACAATGAGCAGTTCTTC. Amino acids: CASSQDWGGSSYNEQFF.

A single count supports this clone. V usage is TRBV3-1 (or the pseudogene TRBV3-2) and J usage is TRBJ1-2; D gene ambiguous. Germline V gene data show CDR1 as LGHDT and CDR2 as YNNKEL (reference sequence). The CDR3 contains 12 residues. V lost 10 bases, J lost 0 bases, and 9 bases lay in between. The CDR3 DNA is TGTGCCATAGGGAGCACTAACTATGGCTACACCTTC. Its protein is CAIGSTNYGYTF.

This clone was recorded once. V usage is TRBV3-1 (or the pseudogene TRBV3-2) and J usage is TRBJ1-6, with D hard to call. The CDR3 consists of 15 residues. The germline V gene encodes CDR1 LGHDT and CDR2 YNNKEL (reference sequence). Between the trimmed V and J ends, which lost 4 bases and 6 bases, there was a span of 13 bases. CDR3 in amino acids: CASSLAEGGNSPLHF. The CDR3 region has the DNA TGTGCCAGCAGCCTGGCAGAGGGAGGTAATTCACCCCTCCACTTT.

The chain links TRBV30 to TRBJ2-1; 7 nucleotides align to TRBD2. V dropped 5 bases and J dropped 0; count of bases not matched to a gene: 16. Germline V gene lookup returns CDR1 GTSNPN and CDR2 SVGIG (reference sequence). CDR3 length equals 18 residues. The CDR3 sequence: CAWWGVASGVSSYNEQFF. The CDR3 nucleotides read TGTGCCTGGTGGGGGGTAGCGAGCGGGGTGAGCTCCTACAATGAGCAGTTCTTC.

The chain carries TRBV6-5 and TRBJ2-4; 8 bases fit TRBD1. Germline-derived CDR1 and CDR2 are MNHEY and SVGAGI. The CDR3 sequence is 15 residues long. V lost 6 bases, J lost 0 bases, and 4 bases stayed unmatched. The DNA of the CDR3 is TGTGCCAGCAGCGGACAGGGAATAGCCAAAAACATTCAGTACTTC. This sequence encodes CASSGQGIAKNIQYF.

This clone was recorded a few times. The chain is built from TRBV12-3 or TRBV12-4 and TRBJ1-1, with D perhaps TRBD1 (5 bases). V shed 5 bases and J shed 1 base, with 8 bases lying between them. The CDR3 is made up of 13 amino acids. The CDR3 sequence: CASSHTGNTEAFF. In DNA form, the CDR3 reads TGTGCCAGCAGTCATACAGGGAACACTGAAGCTTTCTTT.

CDR3 DNA sequence: TGCAGTGCTAGTGGACAGGGGGCGAAGGGAAAACTGTTTTTT. Protein product: CSASGQGAKGKLFF. V and J are TRBV20-1 and TRBJ1-4; 11 bases agree with TRBD1. CDR3 size: 14 residues. V lost 3 bases, J lost 10 bases, and 7 bases stayed unmatched. CDR1 is DFQATT and CDR2 is SNEGSKA in the germline V gene (reference sequence).

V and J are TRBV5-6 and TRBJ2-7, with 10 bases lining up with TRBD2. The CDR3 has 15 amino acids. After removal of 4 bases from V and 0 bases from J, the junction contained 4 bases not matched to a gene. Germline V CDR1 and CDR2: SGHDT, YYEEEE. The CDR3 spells CASSVGLAASYEQYF. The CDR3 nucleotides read TGTGCCAGCAGCGTCGGACTAGCGGCCTCCTACGAGCAGTACTTC.